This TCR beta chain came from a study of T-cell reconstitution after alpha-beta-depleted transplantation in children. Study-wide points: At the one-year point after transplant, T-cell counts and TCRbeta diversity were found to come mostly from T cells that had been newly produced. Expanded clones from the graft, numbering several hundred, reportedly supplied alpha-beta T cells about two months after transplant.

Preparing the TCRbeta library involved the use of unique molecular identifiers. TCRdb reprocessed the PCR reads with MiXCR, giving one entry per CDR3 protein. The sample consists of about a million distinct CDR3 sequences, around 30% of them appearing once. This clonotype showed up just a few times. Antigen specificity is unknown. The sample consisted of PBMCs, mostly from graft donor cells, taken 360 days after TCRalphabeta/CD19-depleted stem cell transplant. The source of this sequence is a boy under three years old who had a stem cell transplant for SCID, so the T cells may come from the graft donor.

This chain's CDR3 is CASTWGTSGTYEQYF. CDR3 coding DNA: TGTGCCAGCACCTGGGGGACTAGCGGCACCTACGAGCAGTACTTC. V is TRBV12-3 or TRBV12-4 and J is TRBJ2-7; 11 bases map to TRBD2. The trim removed 7 bases at V and 2 bases at J, leaving 7 bases unmatched. The CDR3 contains 15 residues.